Below are 17 T cell receptor beta chains sequenced from a single sample in a study of response to subunit inactivated influenza vaccine. TCRdb fed the RT-PCR reads into MiXCR, producing one record per CDR3 protein. The sample contains roughly 700,000 distinct CDR3 sequences, around 16% of which appear only once. This specimen consisted of PBMCs from blood, obtained about 12 days after vaccination. These receptors all stem from a man aged 50-59 years who received an inactivated influenza vaccine.

This clonotype showed up just a few times. V and J are TRBV20-1 and TRBJ2-7, with 7 nucleotides matching TRBD2. J lost 0 bases, V lost 1 base, and 6 bases had no gene match. The CDR3 loop spans 15 amino acids. From germline, CDR1 is DFQATT and CDR2 SNEGSKA (reference sequence). In DNA, the CDR3 is TGCAGTGCTAGAGTTTGGCGGGAGAGCTCCTACGAGCAGTACTTC. The encoded protein is CSARVWRESSYEQYF.

The chain combines TRBV5-6 with TRBJ1-2, with 7 bases fitting TRBD1. CDR3 size: 17 residues. V shed 4 bases and J 0 bases; nucleotides not matched to a gene: 12. Germline V gene data show CDR1 as SGHDT and CDR2 as YYEEEE. CDR3 loop: CASSVGTAIVPNYGYTF. The CDR3 DNA reads as TGTGCCAGCAGCGTGGGGACAGCAATCGTACCTAACTATGGCTACACCTTC.

This clonotype was observed a handful of times. The chain carries TRBV7-9 and TRBJ2-2; D is possibly TRBD1 (6 bases). This CDR3 is 13 amino acids long. The V gene lost 5 bases and the J gene lost 7 bases, with 11 bases spanning the gap. Germline-derived CDR1 and CDR2 are SEHNR and FQNEAQ (reference sequence). CDR3 region: CASSQQGYGELFF. Written as DNA, the CDR3 is TGTGCCAGCAGCCAACAGGGATACGGGGAGCTGTTTTTT.

V and J are TRBV11-2 and TRBJ2-1; 13 nucleotides align to TRBD2. Germline-derived CDR1 and CDR2 are SGHAT and FQNNGV. The junction had 9 bases not matched to a gene; V was cut back by 4 bases and J by 3 bases. This CDR3 has 18 residues. CDR3 in amino acids: CASSSTSGRTINYNEQFF. The CDR3 coding sequence is TGTGCCAGCAGCTCGACTAGCGGGAGGACCATAAACTACAATGAGCAGTTCTTC.

V usage is TRBV20-1 and J usage is TRBJ1-5; D is unresolved. The V end was cut by 0 bases, the J end by 6 bases, with 12 bases between. This CDR3 contains 14 residues. Per germline, CDR1 DFQATT and CDR2 SNEGSKA (reference sequence). Written as DNA, the CDR3 is TGCAGTGCTAGAGATTTGGAGGGTCCTCAGCCCCAGCATTTT. Its translation is CSARDLEGPQPQHF.

The genes are TRBV3-1 and TRBJ2-7; tentatively, D is TRBD2 (6 bases). Per the germline V gene, CDR1 is LGHDT and CDR2 is YNNKEL (reference sequence). This CDR3 is 15 amino acids long. V was trimmed by 2 bases and J by 3 bases, leaving 14 bases between them. The CDR3: CASSQRTGTGYEQYF. The CDR3 DNA is TGTGCCAGCAGCCAACGTACCGGGACTGGCTACGAGCAGTACTTC.

The rearrangement links TRBV4-2 to TRBJ2-5; TRBD2 matches at 11 bases. The CDR3 is made up of 14 amino acids. Germline V lookup: CDR1 LGHNA, CDR2 YNFKEQ. V shed 1 base and J 5 bases; nucleotides not matched to a gene: 0. CDR3 bases: TGTGCCAGCAGCCAAGGGACTAGCGGGGAGACCCAGTACTTC. Amino acids: CASSQGTSGETQYF.

With regard to this clonotype: This could be a read error, since a much larger clone is one nucleotide away. This chain connects TRBV28 to TRBJ2-7, with 8 nucleotides matching TRBD1. There are 13 residues in the CDR3. V lost 6 bases and J lost 3; bases outside the gene matches: 4. CDR1 and CDR2 (germline): MDHEN, SYDVKM. The CDR3 spells CASRRTGCYEQYF. DNA of the CDR3: TGTGCCAGCAGGCGGACAGGGTGCTACGAGCAGTACTTC. Based on the CDR3 plus reference TRBV28 and TRBJ2-7, the full variable domain is DVKVTQSSRYLVKRTGEKVFLECVQDMDHENMFWYRQDPGLGLRLIYFSYDVKMKEKGDIPEGYSVSREKKERFSLILESASTNQTSMYLCASRRTGCYEQYFGPGTRLTVT.

In its sample, this clonotype was seen many times. The J gene is TRBJ2-5, the V gene TRBV4-1, with D perhaps TRBD2 (6 bases). Trimming shortened V by 0 bases and J by 2 bases, and 16 bases separated the two germline ends. From germline, CDR1 is MGHRA and CDR2 YSYEKL. The CDR3 length is 17 residues. In DNA form, the CDR3 reads TGCGCCAGCAGCCAAGAATCCAGCGGAGGGCCTCAAGAGACCCAGTACTTC. Its protein is CASSQESSGGPQETQYF.

This clonotype was seen a handful of times. J is TRBJ2-1 and V is TRBV6-2 or TRBV6-3; D perhaps matches TRBD2 (6 bases). This CDR3 has 15 amino acids. Per germline, CDR1 MNHEY and CDR2 SVGEGT. The V end was cut by 7 bases, the J end by 6 bases, with 19 bases between. Here the CDR3 reads CASTTPERALNEQFF. CDR3 bases: TGTGCCAGCACCACACCGGAGCGGGCGCTCAATGAGCAGTTCTTC.

This clonotype was seen at least ten times. The genes are TRBV6-5 and TRBJ2-1, with a possible D match to TRBD2 (5 bases). The CDR3 has 13 residues. CDR1 is MNHEY and CDR2 is SVGAGI in the germline V gene. Trimming left V 0 bases short and J 7 bases short, with 7 bases between. The CDR3 DNA reads TGTGCCAGCAGTTACTCACCGGGGAATGAGCAGTTCTTC. Its protein product is CASSYSPGNEQFF.

The rearrangement joins TRBV7-6 to TRBJ2-2; D is possibly TRBD1 (6 bases). The V gene lost 1 base and the J gene lost 6 bases, with 9 bases spanning the gap. CDR1 is SGHVS and CDR2 is FNYEAQ in the germline V gene. There are 14 residues in the CDR3. CDR3 sequence reads: CASSLVQGSGELFF. The CDR3 bases are TGTGCCAGCAGCTTAGTTCAGGGGTCCGGGGAGCTGTTTTTT.

This chain joins TRBV5-4 and TRBJ2-1, with 7 bases matching TRBD1. The CDR3 spans 16 residues. The germline V gene has CDR1 SGHNT and CDR2 YYREEE (reference sequence). V was clipped by 4 bases and J by 3 bases; unmatched bases: 10. The CDR3 sequence: CASSLRRTGDYNEQFF. The DNA for the CDR3 is TGTGCCAGCAGCCTGCGACGGACAGGAGACTACAATGAGCAGTTCTTC.

The V call is TRBV9, the J call TRBJ2-5; no reliable D call. The CDR3 is 12 residues long. The germline V gene has CDR1 SGDLS and CDR2 YYNGEE. V was trimmed by 3 bases and J by 0 bases, leaving 3 bases between them. The CDR3 region is CASSAYQETQYF. The CDR3 DNA sequence: TGTGCCAGCAGCGCGTACCAAGAGACCCAGTACTTC.

This clonotype has only a few counts. The rearrangement uses TRBV18 and TRBJ2-2, with D possibly TRBD1 on 6 matching bases. Germline V gene data show CDR1 as KGHSH and CDR2 as LQKENI. V was cut by 3 bases and J by 3 bases, with 11 bases left in between. The CDR3 runs to 15 residues. The CDR3 region has the DNA TGTGCCAGCTCACCGAGGACAGCACACACCGGGGAGCTGTTTTTT. It yields the protein CASSPRTAHTGELFF. The complete variable domain, with remaining parts taken from reference TRBV18 and TRBJ2-2, reads NAGVMQNPRHLVRRRGQEARLRCSPMKGHSHVYWYRQLPEEGLKFMVYLQKENIIDESGMPKERFSAEFPKEGPSILRIQQVVRGDSAAYFCASSPRTAHTGELFFGEGSRLTVL.

This clonotype was seen a handful of times. The chain joins TRBV24-1 to TRBJ2-5; 8 bases agree with TRBD1. The CDR3 has 14 amino acids. Per the germline V gene, CDR1 is KGHDR and CDR2 is SFDVKD. The V gene end was trimmed by 3 bases and the J gene end by 5 bases; junction bases not matched to a gene: 4. The CDR3, as DNA: TGTGCCACCAGTGATCGGACAGGGTCGGAGACCCAGTACTTC. The encoded protein is CATSDRTGSETQYF.

This clonotype appeared a few times. This chain connects TRBV4-1 to TRBJ1-6; D ambiguous. CDR3 length equals 14 residues. Trimming took 1 base from V and 9 from J, leaving 10 bases between them. The germline gives CDR1 MGHRA, CDR2 YSYEKL. CDR3 bases: TGCGCCAGCAGCCAAGTTGGAGAAGGTTCACCCCTCCACTTT. Translation: CASSQVGEGSPLHF.